This T cell receptor (beta chain) was profiled in a study of cytotoxic CD8 clonotypes in ibrutinib-treated CLL. Study context: In all, under twelve patients were relapsed/refractory, some 15 were treatment-naive and some 17 were IGHV unmutated. Response samples were obtained once patients had received a median about 12 months of treatment, range 6 to 36. When averaged across all of the samples, the counts came to roughly 250,000 productive templates and 80,000 to 100,000 productive rearrangements.

Note on this clone: What it recognizes is unknown.

Whole-study findings and limits: There were differences in sampling times between sustained-remission and progressing patients.

TCRdb's copy holds only in-frame clones and misses some; the assay was immunoSEQ multiplex PCR. There are approximately 23,000 clones in the sample; about 75% occur only once, and 6% to 9% lies in the top ten. Trimming shortened V by 3 bases and J by 0 bases, and 14 bases separated the two germline ends. The CDR3 runs to 16 residues. Germline assignment: CDR1 SGDLS and CDR2 YYNGEE. The J gene is TRBJ2-3, the V gene TRBV9; D is possibly TRBD1 (5 bases). The sequence was obtained from a human donor with chronic lymphocytic leukemia. The sample here was PBMCs, taken before ibrutinib treatment. The DNA for the CDR3 is TGTGCCAGCAGCGCCCGCCAGGGCTCTAGCACAGATACGCAGTATTTT. Its translation is CASSARQGSSTDTQYF. The variable domain in full, completed from reference TRBV9 and TRBJ2-3, reads DSGVTQTPKHLITATGQRVTLRCSPRSGDLSVYWYQQSLDQGLQFLIQYYNGEERAKGNILERFSAQQFPDLHSELNLSSLELGDSALYFCASSARQGSSTDTQYFGPGTRLTVL.